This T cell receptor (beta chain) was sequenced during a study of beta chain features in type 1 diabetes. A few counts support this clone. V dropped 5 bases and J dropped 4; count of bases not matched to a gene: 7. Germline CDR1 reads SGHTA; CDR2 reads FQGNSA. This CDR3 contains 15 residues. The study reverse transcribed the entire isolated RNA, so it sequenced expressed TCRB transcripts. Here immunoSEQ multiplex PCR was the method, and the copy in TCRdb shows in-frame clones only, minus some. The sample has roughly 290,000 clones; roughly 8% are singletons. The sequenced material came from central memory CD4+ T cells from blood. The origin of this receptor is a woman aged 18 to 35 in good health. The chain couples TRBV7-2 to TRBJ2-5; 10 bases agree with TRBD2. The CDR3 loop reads CASSPLSGRRETQYF. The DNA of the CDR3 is TGTGCCAGCAGCCCACTTAGCGGGAGGAGAGAGACCCAGTACTTC.